One TCR beta chain is described in this entry. What this receptor recognizes is not known. No qualities accompany the bases; no much larger clone lies one base away. Libraries were prepared through RT-PCR. Sequencing was carried out with an Illumina HiSeq 2500. TCRdb cleaned the public reads at Q25 with fastp, built clones with MiXCR and kept in-frame beta chains. Each entry merges the rows of one CDR3 protein and shows their most common DNA and genes. For this sample the table gives hundreds of thousands of distinct CDR3 sequences, of which about 14% were detected only once. The ten largest account for less than 7% of the sample. The data were obtained in a study of response to subunit inactivated influenza vaccine (dated by TCRdb to 2017 to 2018). Looking at the study overall: Deep quantitative profiling of the T cell receptor repertoire was used in the study to follow responses to a trivalent subunit inactivated influenza vaccine.

The CDR3, cysteine through phenylalanine, is 16 amino acids long. CDR3 DNA is the only sequence kept; it has 48 bases, read in frame from the first base. The junction shows trimming of 3 bases on V and 3 bases on J, and the gene matches do not reach 12 bases of it. Based on the germline V gene (reference sequence), the CDR1 and CDR2 sequences are DFQATT and SNEGSKA. Overall results and qualifications from the work: It was suggested by the authors that each seasonal influenza vaccination may recruit only a limited number of new T cells.

The sequences come from PBMCs from blood, collected 14 to 15 days before vaccination. The receptor was isolated from a man aged 50-60 years who received an inactivated influenza vaccine. Donor details come from another sample of the same person, matched by shared clones. The chain employs TRBV20-1 and TRBJ2-7; 9 nucleotides in the junction match TRBD2. The CDR3 in this case is CSASHLAGAVGYEQYF. The nucleotides read TGCAGTGCTAGCCACTTAGCGGGAGCGGTTGGCTACGAGCAGTACTTC.